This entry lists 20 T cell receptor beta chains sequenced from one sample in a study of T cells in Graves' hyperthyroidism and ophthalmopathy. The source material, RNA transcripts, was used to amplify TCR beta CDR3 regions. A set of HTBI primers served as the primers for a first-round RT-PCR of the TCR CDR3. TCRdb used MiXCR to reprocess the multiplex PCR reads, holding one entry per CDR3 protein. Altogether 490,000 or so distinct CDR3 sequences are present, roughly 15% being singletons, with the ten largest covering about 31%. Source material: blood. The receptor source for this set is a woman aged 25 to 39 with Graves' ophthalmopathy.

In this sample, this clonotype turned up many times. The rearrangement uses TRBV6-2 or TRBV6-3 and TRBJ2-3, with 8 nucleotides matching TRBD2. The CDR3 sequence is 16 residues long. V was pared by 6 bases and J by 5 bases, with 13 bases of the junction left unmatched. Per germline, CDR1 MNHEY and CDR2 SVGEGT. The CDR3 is CASRPHISGTGDTQYF. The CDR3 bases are TGTGCCAGCAGGCCCCACATTAGCGGGACCGGAGATACGCAGTATTTT.

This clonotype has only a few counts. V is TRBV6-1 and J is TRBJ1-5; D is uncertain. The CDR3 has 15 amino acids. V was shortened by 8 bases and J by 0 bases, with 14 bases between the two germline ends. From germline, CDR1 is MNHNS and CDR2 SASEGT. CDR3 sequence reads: CASSFSRSSNQPQHF. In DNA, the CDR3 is TGTGCCAGCTCTTTCTCACGGAGTAGCAATCAGCCCCAGCATTTT.

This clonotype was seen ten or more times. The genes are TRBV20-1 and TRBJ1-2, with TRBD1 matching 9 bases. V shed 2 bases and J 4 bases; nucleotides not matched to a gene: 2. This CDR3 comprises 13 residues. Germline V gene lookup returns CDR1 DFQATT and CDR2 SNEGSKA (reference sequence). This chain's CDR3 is CSARSGQGYGYTF. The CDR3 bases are TGCAGTGCTAGATCGGGACAGGGCTATGGCTACACCTTC.

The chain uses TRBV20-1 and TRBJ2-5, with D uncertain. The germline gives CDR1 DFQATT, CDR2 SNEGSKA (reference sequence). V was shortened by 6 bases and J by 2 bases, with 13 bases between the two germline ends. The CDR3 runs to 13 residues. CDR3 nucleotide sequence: TGCAGTGCCCTAGGTCACCAACAAGAGACCCAGTACTTC. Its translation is CSALGHQQETQYF.

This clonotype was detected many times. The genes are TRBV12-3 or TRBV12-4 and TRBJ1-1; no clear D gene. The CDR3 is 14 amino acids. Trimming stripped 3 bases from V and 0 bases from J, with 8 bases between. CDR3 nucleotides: TGTGCCAGCAGTTTTGACATAATGAACACTGAAGCTTTCTTT. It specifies CASSFDIMNTEAFF.

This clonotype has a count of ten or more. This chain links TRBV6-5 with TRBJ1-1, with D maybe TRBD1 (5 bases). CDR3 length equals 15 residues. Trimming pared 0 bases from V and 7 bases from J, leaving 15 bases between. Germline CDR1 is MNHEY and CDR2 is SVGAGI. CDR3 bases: TGTGCCAGCAGTTACTCCCGGGGGGTCGGTAGTGAAGCTTTCTTT. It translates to CASSYSRGVGSEAFF.

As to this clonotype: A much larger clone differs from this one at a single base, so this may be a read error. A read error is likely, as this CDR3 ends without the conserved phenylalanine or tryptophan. The CDR3, as DNA: TGTGCCAGCAATATAGCGGGTTCCTACCAAGAGACCCAGTACCTC. Protein sequence: CASNIAGSYQETQYL. The chain has TRBV6-1 and TRBJ2-5; TRBD2 matches 7 bases. Germline CDR1 reads MNHNS; CDR2 reads SASEGT. This CDR3 region has 15 residues. Germline trimming cut 7 bases from V and 0 bases from J; bases unmatched to any gene: 8.

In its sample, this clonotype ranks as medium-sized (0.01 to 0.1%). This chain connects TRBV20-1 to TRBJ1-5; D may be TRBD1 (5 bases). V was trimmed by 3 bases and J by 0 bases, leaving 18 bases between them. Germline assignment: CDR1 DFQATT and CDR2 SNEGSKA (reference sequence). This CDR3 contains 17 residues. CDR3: CSARGHTGRYSNQPQHF. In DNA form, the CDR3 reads TGCAGTGCTAGGGGGCACACAGGTCGGTATAGCAATCAGCCCCAGCATTTT.

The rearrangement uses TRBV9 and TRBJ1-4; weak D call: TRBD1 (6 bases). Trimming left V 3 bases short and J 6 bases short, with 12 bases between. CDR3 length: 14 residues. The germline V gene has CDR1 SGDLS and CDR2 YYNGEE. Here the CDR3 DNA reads TGTGCCAGCAGCGAGGAGGGGGACGATGAAAAACTGTTTTTT. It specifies CASSEEGDDEKLFF.

The chain's CDR3 is CSAPASGRGYEQFF. In DNA form, the CDR3 reads TGCAGTGCTCCCGCTAGCGGGAGAGGGTATGAGCAGTTCTTC. The rearrangement joins TRBV20-1 to TRBJ2-1; 10 nucleotides match TRBD2. The CDR3 extends over 14 amino acids. Germline trimming cut 5 bases from V and 8 bases from J; bases unmatched to any gene: 9. The germline gives CDR1 DFQATT, CDR2 SNEGSKA (reference sequence).

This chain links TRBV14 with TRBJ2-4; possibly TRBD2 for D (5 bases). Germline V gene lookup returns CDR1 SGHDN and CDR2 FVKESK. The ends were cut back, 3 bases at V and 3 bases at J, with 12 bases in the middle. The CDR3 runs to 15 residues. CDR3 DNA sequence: TGTGCCAGCAGCCATCTCTACCGGGGCAAAAACATTCAGTACTTC. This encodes CASSHLYRGKNIQYF. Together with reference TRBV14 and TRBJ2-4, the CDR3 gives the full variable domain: EAGVTQFPSHSVIEKGQTVTLRCDPISGHDNLYWYRRVMGKEIKFLLHFVKESKQDESGMPNNRFLAERTGGTYSTLKVQPAELEDSGVYFCASSHLYRGKNIQYFGAGTRLSVL.

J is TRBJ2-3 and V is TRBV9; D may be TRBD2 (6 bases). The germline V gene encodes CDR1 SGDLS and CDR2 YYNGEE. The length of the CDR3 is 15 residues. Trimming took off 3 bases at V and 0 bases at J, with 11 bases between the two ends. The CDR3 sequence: CASSAGLRSTDTQYF. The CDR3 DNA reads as TGTGCCAGCAGCGCCGGACTACGGAGCACAGATACGCAGTATTTT. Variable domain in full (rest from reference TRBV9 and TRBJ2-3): DSGVTQTPKHLITATGQRVTLRCSPRSGDLSVYWYQQSLDQGLQFLIQYYNGEERAKGNILERFSAQQFPDLHSELNLSSLELGDSALYFCASSAGLRSTDTQYFGPGTRLTVL.

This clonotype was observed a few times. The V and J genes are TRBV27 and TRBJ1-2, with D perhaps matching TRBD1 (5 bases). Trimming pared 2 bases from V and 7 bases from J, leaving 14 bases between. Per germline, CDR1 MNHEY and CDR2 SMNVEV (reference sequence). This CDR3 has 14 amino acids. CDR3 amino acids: CASSLNPGGIGYTF. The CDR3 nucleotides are TGTGCCAGCAGTTTAAACCCGGGGGGTATTGGCTACACCTTC.

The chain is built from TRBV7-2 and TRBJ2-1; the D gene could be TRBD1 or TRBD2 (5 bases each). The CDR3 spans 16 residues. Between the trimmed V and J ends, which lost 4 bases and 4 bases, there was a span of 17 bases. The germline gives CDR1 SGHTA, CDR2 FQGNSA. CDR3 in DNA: TGTGCCAGCAGCTATCCCGGGGCACCAGGATACAATGAGCAGTTCTTC. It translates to CASSYPGAPGYNEQFF.

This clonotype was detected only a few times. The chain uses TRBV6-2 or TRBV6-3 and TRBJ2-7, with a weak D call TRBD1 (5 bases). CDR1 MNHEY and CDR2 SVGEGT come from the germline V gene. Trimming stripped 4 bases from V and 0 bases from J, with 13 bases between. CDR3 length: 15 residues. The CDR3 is CASSFATASSYEQYF. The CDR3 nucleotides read TGTGCCAGCAGTTTCGCGACAGCATCCTCCTACGAGCAGTACTTC.

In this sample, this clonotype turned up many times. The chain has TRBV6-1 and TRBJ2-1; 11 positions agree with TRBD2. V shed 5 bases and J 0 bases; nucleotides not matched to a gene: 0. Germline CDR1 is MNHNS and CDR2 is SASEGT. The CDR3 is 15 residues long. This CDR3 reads CASSTSGGSYNEQFF. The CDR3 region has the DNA TGTGCCAGCAGTACTAGCGGGGGCTCCTACAATGAGCAGTTCTTC.

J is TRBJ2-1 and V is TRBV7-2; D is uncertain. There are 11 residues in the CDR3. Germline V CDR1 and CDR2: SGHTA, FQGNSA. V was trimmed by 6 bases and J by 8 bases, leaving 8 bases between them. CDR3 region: CASSLPDEQFF. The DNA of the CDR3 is TGTGCCAGCAGTTTACCGGATGAGCAGTTCTTC. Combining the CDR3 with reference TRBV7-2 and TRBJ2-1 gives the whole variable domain GAGVSQSPSNKVTEKGKDVELRCDPISGHTALYWYRQSLGQGLEFLIYFQGNSAPDKSGLPSDRFSAERTGGSVSTLTIQRTQQEDSAVYLCASSLPDEQFFGPGTRLTVL.

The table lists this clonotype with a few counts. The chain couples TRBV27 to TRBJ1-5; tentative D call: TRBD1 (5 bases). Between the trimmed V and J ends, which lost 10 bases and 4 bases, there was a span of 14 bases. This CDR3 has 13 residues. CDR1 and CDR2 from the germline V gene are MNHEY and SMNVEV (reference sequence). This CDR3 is CATGRGGNQPQHF. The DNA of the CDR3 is TGTGCCACCGGGAGGGGAGGGAATCAGCCCCAGCATTTT.

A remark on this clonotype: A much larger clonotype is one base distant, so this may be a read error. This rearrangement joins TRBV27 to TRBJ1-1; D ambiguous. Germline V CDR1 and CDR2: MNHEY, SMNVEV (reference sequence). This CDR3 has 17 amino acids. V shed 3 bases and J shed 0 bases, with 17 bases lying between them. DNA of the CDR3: TGTGCCAGCAGTTTTCTCAGAGAGCAGACCCTGAACACTGAAGCTTTCTTT. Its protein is CASSFLREQTLNTEAFF.

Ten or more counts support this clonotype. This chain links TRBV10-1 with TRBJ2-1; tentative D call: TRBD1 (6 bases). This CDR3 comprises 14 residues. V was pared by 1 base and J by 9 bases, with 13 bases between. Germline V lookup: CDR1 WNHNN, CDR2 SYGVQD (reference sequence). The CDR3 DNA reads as TGCGCCAGCAGTGAGTACAGGGAAGGTAGTGAGCAGTTCTTC. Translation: CASSEYREGSEQFF.